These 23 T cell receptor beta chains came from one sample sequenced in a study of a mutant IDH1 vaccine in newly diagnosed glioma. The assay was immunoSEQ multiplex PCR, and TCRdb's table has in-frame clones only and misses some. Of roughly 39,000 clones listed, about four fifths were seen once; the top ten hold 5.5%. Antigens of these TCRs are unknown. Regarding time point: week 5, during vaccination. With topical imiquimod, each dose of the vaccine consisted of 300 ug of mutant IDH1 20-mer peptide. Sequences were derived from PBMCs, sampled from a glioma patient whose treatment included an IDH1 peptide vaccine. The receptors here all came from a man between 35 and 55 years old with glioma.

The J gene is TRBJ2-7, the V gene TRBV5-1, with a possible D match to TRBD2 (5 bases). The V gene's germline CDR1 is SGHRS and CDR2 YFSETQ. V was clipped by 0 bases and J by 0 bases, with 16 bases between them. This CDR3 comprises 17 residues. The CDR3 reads CASSLEFLGRHSYEQYF. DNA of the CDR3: TGCGCCAGCAGCTTGGAATTTTTAGGGAGACACTCCTACGAGCAGTACTTC.

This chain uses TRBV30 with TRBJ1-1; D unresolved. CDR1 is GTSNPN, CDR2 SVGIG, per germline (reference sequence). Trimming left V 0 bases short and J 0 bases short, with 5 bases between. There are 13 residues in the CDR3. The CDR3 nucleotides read TGTGCCTGGAGTGTATCTATGAACACTGAAGCTTTCTTT. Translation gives CAWSVSMNTEAFF.

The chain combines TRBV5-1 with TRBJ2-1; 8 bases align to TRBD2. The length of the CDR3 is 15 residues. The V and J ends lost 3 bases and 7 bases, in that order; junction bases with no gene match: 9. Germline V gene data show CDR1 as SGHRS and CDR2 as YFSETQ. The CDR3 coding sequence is TGCGCCAGCAGCTCCTCGGGGGGGGTTTTAAATGAGCAGTTCTTC. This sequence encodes CASSSSGGVLNEQFF.

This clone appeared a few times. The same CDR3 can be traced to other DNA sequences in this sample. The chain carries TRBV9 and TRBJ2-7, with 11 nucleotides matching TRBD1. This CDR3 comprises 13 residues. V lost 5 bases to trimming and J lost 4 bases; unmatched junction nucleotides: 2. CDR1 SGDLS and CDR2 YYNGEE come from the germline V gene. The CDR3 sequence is CASSGQGAYEQYF. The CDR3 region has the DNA TGTGCCAGCAGTGGACAGGGGGCTTACGAGCAGTACTTC.

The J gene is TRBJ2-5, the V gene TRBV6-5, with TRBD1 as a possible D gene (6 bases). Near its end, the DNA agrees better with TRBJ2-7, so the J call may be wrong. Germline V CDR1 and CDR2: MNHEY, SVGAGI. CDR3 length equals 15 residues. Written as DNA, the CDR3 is TGTGCCAGCGGACCAGGGACAACGCCTTCCTACGAGCAGTACTTC. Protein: CASGPGTTPSYEQYF.

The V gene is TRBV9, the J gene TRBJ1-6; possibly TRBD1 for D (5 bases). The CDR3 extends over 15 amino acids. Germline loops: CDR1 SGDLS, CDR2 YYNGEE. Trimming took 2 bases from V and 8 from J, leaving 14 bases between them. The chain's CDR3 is CASSVNDIGDSPLHF. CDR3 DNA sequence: TGTGCCAGCAGCGTCAACGACATAGGGGATTCACCCCTCCACTTT. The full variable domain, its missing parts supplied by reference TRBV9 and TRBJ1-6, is DSGVTQTPKHLITATGQRVTLRCSPRSGDLSVYWYQQSLDQGLQFLIQYYNGEERAKGNILERFSAQQFPDLHSELNLSSLELGDSALYFCASSVNDIGDSPLHFGNGTRLTVT.

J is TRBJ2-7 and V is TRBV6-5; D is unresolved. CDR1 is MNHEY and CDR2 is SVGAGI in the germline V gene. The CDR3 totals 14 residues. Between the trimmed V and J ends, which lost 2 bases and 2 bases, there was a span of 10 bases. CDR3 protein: CASSYGQATYEQYF. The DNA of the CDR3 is TGTGCCAGCAGTTACGGCCAGGCTACCTACGAGCAGTACTTC.

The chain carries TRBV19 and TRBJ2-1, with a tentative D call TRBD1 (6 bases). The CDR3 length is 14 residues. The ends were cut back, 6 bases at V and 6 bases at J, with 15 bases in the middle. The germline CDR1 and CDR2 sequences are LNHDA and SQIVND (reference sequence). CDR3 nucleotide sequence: TGTGCCAGTAGCTGGGGACAAACCTCCAATGAGCAGTTCTTC. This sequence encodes CASSWGQTSNEQFF.

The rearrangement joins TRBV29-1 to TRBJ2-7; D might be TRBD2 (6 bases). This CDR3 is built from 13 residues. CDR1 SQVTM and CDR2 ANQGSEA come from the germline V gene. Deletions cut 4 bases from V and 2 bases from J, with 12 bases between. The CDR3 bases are TGCAGCGTTGTGATGGCGGGGCCCTACGAGCAGTACTTC. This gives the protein CSVVMAGPYEQYF.

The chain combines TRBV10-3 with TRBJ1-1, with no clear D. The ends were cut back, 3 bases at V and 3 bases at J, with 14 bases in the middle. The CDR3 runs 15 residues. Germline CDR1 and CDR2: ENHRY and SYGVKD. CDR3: CAISDRGRFDTEAFF. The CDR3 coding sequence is TGTGCCATCAGTGACCGAGGACGGTTTGACACTGAAGCTTTCTTT.

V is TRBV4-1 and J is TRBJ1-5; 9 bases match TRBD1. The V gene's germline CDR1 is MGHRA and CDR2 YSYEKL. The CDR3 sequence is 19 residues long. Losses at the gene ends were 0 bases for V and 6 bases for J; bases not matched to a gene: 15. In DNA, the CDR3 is TGCGCCAGCAGCCAAGATTTCACCCTACAGGGGGCGAAGGGTCAGCCCCAGCATTTT. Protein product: CASSQDFTLQGAKGQPQHF.

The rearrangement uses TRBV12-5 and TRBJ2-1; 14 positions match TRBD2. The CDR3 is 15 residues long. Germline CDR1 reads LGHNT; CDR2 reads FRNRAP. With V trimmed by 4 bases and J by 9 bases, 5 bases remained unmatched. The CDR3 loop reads CASGSGTSGGIEQFF. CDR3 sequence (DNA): TGTGCTAGTGGTTCCGGGACTAGCGGGGGAATTGAGCAGTTCTTC.

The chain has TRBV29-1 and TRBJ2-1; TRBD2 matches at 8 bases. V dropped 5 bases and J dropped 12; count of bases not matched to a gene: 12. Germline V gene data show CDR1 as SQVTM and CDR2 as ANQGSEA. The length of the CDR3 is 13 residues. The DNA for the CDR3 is TGCAGCGTTCAGGGTAGCGGGGCGGGGGGGCAGTTCTTC. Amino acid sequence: CSVQGSGAGGQFF.

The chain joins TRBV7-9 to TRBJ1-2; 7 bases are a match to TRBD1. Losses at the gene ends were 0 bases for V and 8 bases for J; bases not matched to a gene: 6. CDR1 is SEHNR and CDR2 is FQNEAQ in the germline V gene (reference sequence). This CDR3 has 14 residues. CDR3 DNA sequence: TGTGCCAGCAGCTTAGCCGACAGGGATGAGGGCTACACCTTC. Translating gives CASSLADRDEGYTF.

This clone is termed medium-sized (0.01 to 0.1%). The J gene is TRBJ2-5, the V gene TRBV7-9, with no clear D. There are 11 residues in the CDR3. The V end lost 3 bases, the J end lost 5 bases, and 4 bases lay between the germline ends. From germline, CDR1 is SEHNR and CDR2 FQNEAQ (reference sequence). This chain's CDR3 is CASSFRETQYF. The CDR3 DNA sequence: TGTGCCAGCAGCTTTCGGGAGACCCAGTACTTC.

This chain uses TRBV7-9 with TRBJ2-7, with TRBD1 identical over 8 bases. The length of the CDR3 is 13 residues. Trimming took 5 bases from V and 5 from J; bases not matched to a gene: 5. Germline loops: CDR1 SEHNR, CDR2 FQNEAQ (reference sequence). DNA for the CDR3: TGTGCCAGCAGCCCCGGACAGGGCCACGAGCAGTACTTC. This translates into CASSPGQGHEQYF.

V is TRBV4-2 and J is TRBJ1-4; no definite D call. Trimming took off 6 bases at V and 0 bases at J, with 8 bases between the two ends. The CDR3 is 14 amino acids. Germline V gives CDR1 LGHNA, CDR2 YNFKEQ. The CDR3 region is CASSRGSTNEKLFF. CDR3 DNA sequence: TGTGCCAGCAGTCGAGGGTCAACTAATGAAAAACTGTTTTTT.

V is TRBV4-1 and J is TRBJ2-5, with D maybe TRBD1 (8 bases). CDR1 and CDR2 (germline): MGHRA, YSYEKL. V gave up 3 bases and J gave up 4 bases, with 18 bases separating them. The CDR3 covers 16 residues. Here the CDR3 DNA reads TGCGCCAGCAGCCACACTACAGGGGGGGGACTAGAGACCCAGTACTTC. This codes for CASSHTTGGGLETQYF.

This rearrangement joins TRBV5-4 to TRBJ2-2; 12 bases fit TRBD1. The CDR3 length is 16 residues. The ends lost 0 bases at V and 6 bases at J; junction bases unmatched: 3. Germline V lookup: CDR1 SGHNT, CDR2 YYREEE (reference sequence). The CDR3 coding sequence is TGTGCCAGCAGCTTGGGGGACAGGGGGCGCGCCGGGGAGCTGTTTTTT. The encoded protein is CASSLGDRGRAGELFF.

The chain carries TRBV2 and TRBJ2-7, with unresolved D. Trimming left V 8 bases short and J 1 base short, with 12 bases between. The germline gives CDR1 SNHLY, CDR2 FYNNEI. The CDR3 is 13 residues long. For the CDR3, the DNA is TGTGCCAGCCCGAGAGCCGGATCCTACGAGCAGTACTTC. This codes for CASPRAGSYEQYF. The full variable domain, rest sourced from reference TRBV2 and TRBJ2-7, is EPEVTQTPSHQVTQMGQEVILRCVPISNHLYFYWYRQILGQKVEFLVSFYNNEISEKSEIFDDQFSVERPDGSNFTLKIRSTKLEDSAMYFCASPRAGSYEQYFGPGTRLTVT.

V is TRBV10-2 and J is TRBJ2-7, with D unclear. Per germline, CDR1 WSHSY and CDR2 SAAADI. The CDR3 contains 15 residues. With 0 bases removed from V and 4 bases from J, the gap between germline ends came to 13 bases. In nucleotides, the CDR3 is TGCGCCAGCAGTGAGTCTGGGCAGAAGACTTACGAGCAGTACTTC. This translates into CASSESGQKTYEQYF.

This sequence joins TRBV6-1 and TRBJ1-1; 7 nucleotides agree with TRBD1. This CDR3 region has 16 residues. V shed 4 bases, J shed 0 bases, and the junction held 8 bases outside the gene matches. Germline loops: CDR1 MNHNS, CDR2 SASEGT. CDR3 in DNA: TGTGCCAGCAGTGTAGGGTTGGGGACAGTGAACACTGAAGCTTTCTTT. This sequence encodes CASSVGLGTVNTEAFF.

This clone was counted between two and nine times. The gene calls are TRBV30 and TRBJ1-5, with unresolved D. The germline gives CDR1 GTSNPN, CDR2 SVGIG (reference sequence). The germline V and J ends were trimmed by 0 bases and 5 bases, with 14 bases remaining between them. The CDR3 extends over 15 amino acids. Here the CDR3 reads CAWSVGSTWDQPQHF. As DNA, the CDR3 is TGTGCCTGGAGTGTAGGAAGTACGTGGGATCAGCCCCAGCATTTT.